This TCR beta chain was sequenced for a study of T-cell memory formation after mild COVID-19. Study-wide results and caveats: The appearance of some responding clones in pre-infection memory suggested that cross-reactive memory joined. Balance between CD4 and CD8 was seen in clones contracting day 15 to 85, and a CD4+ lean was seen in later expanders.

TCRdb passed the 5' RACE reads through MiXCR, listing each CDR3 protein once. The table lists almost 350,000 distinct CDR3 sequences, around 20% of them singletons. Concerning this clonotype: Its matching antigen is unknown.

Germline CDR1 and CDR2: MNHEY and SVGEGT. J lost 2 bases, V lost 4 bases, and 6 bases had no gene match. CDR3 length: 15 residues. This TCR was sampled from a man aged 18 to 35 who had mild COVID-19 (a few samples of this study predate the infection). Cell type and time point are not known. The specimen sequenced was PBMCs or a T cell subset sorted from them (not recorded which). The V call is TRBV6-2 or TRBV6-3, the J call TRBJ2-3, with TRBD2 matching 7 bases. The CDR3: CASSSSAGVTDTQYF. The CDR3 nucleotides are TGTGCCAGCAGTTCCTCGGCGGGGGTCACAGATACGCAGTATTTT.